This T cell receptor (beta chain) is from a study of radiotherapy plus CTLA-4 blockade in lung cancer. At the level of the study: Among patients, around 18% showed objective responses, and over 30% had disease control.

J gave up 1 base and V 5 bases, and 9 bases lay outside the gene matches. Germline lookup yields CDR1 LNHDA and CDR2 SQIVND (reference sequence). This CDR3 contains 17 residues. Study-wide findings and caveats: Interferon-beta, together with early blood T cell clone dynamics, reportedly best predicted response. TCR clones of tumor origin grew in blood after radiotherapy plus ipilimumab.

On this clone itself: The antigen is undetermined.

Assay used: immunoSEQ multiplex PCR; TCRdb lists only in-frame clones, some missing. This sample carries roughly 130,000 clones, about 87% of them seen once, and the ten largest clones take more than 6.5%. The specimen was peripheral blood, collected from a patient treated with radiotherapy plus ipilimumab. The origin of this receptor is a human donor with non-small cell lung cancer that progressed on radiotherapy plus ipilimumab. V and J are TRBV19 and TRBJ1-1; 11 bases fit TRBD1. The CDR3 DNA reads TGTGCCAGTAGTGAAAGGACAGGGGGCCATGGGAACACTGAAGCTTTCTTT. Translated: CASSERTGGHGNTEAFF.